The T cell receptor beta chain under discussion was sequenced for a study of identical twins (dated by TCRdb to about 2016). Regarding the study in general: To test whether fetal clonotypes persist, the study used deep sequencing on TCR alpha and beta repertoires from monozygotic twins, unrelated adults of various ages, and cord blood. To rule out contamination, replicate twin experiments were performed at different times with different library preparation protocols.

The CDR3 contains 16 residues, cysteine and phenylalanine counted. Just the 48-base CDR3 DNA is kept, in frame starting at base 1. CDR1 and CDR2 (MNHEY, SVGAGI) derive from the germline V gene. Trimming removed 4 bases from V and 4 bases from J; the gene matches leave 7 bases unexplained. Study-wide conclusions, independent of this receptor: In beta out-of-frame sequences, excess twin sharing was weaker, because having fewer shared sequences lowered the signal-to-noise ratio. Because the same donors could not be followed over many years, the conclusions relied on cross-sectional statistical analysis. Compared with coincidental sharing between unrelated individuals, out-of-frame TCR alpha sequences shared between twins showed an excess of sequences with low generation probability. Invariant T cells such as MAIT and iNKT could partly confound zero-insertion analyses, although diverse VJ usage argued against such confounding for most clonotypes. Out-of-frame TCR alpha sharing in monozygotic twins was systematically underestimated by recombination models, whereas sharing between unrelated individuals was in agreement with the recombination models. Fewer insertions were carried by abundant cord blood beta clonotypes, a similar but weaker trend appeared in young adult naive repertoires, and no such trend appeared in memory repertoires.

Every donor was a healthy Caucasian. Three unrelated non-twin adults were also sequenced: a male aged 18 to 30, a male aged 50 to 60 and a female aged 50 to 60. Using Miltenyi CD45RO+ enrichment and human naive T-cell isolation kits, memory (CD45RO+) and naive T cells were isolated from PBMC. Receptor amplification or capture employed 5' RACE. Sequencing took place on an Illumina HiSeq 2000. A universal primer binding site was added through template switching, and the final cDNA carried a unique molecular identifier so that TCR cDNA molecules could be counted accurately. First-strand cDNA for TCR alpha and beta chains was synthesized from specific primers in the conserved constant-segment region. To control for contamination, every cDNA library carried two barcodes: a SMART-Mk sample barcode plus Illumina barcodes. TruSeq adapter sequences, together with Illumina sample barcodes, were added in two successive PCR steps. Sequencing of the TCR alpha and beta cDNA libraries was done on the Illumina HiSeq platform using custom primers. As for the original processing: Raw reads were processed with MiGEC to extract unique molecular identifiers, and MiXCR was used to determine CDR3 positions. For each individual, recombination models were inferred using an EM algorithm with the repgenHMM and IGoR tools. The tcR package in R was used for shared clonotype analysis, with sharing normalized by the product of cloneset sizes. To study raw recombination free of thymic and clonal selection effects, out-of-frame nonproductive sequences were analyzed. The public sequencing data were trimmed at Q25 with fastp and processed into clonotypes with MiXCR by TCRdb, which kept only in-frame beta chains. Entries are consolidated by CDR3 protein sequence, retaining the most common genes and DNA. TCRdb's processing, not the authors' own work, is the source of the V and J calls. This sample holds roughly 350,000 distinct CDR3 sequences; approximately 8.8% were observed only once. Over 7% of the sample goes to the ten largest clones.

As to this clonotype: Its antigen has not been determined. One base away there is no much larger clone; base qualities are not given.

The receptor's source is a woman aged 45-65 years in good health. The V gene is TRBV6-5 and the J gene is TRBJ2-1; 10 bases in the junction line up with TRBD2. The sequenced material came from naive T cells sorted from blood. The cell subset or site label of this sample denotes: cells isolated with a human naive T-cell isolation kit. The nucleotide sequence is given as TGTGCCAGCAGTTCCCCGAGGACTAGCGGTTACAATGAGCAGTTCTTC. Translated, it reads CASSSPRTSGYNEQFF.